These T cell receptor beta chains were read from a single sample in a study of blood T cell repertoires in COVID-19. Produced via immunoSEQ multiplex PCR; TCRdb's table is partial and in-frame only. The profile shows 110,000 or so clones, about 85% of them singletons. The specimen was peripheral blood. All receptors derive from a man aged 35 to 55 with acute or convalescent COVID-19. Each CDR3 is given with its conserved first and last residue. The D gene is left open where the match is weak.

v_call	j_call	d_call	cdr3_nt	cdr3_aa
TRBV7-9	TRBJ1-2	TRBD1	TGTGCCAGCAGCACCCGGACAGGGGCGTTCGGCTACACCTTC	CASSTRTGAFGYTF
TRBV30	TRBJ1-2	-	TGTGCCTGGAGTGTACCGTCAGGGTACTATGGCTACACCTTC	CAWSVPSGYYGYTF
TRBV19	TRBJ2-1	-	TGTGCCAGTAGTATCGCCACATACAATGAGCAGTTCTTC	CASSIATYNEQFF
TRBV19	TRBJ2-7	TRBD1	TGTGCCAGTAGCGCGCGTGGACAGGGCAAAACGGACGAGCAGTACTTC	CASSARGQGKTDEQYF
TRBV11-2	TRBJ2-7	-	TGTGCCAGCAGCTTAGGACAGGTCTACGAGCAGTACTTC	CASSLGQVYEQYF
TRBV5-1	TRBJ2-3	TRBD2	TGCGCCAGCAGCTCGGGACTAGCGTCGAGCACAGATACGCAGTATTTT	CASSSGLASSTDTQYF
TRBV5-1	TRBJ1-2	-	TGCGCCAGCAGTACCCGGGGAGGTGTCGATGGCTACACCTTC	CASSTRGGVDGYTF
TRBV2	TRBJ2-1	-	TGTGCCAGCAGCGACGAGACAGCGAACTACAATGAGCAGTTCTTC	CASSDETANYNEQFF
TRBV27	TRBJ1-1	TRBD1	TGTGCCAGCCAGGGGGGATTGTTTAACACTGAAGCTTTCTTT	CASQGGLFNTEAFF
TRBV7-6	TRBJ2-1	-	TGTGCCAGCAGCTCCCTTGCAGGGGACAATGAGCAGTTCTTC	CASSSLAGDNEQFF